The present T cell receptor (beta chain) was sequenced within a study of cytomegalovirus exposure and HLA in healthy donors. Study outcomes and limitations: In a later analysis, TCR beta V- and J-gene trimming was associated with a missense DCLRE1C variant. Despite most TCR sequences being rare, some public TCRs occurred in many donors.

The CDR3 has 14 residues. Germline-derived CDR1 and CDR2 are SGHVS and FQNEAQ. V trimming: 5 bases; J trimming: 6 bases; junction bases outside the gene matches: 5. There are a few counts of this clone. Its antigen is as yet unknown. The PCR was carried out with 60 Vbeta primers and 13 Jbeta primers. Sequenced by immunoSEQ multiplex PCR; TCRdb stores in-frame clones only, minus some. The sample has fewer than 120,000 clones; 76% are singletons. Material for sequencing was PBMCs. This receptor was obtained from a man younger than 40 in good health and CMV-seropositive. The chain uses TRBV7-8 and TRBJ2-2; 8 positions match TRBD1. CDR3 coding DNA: TGTGCCAGCAGCCCACAGGGGGGACCCGGGGAGCTGTTTTTT. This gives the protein CASSPQGGPGELFF.